This TCR beta chain was captured by sequencing in a study of patients and donors after allogeneic stem cell transplantation. Trimming took 0 bases from V and 2 from J, leaving 5 bases between them. Per the germline V gene, CDR1 is SGHRS and CDR2 is YFSETQ. The CDR3 sequence is 14 residues long. TCRdb reprocessed the RT-PCR reads with MiXCR, giving one entry per CDR3 protein. The data show fewer than 13,000 distinct CDR3 sequences, under 25% seen once. Sequenced material: blood, either unsorted or a sorted T cell fraction (not recorded which). The clonotype was recovered from a human donor who was either an allogeneic HSCT recipient or a stem cell or donor lymphocyte infusion donor (not recorded which). It is not recorded whose cells these are; they may come from a transplant donor. The V call is TRBV5-1, the J call TRBJ1-4; D gene uncertain. The CDR3 DNA is TGCGCCAGCAGCTTGGGGTTGACTAATGAAAAACTGTTTTTT. This codes for CASSLGLTNEKLFF.